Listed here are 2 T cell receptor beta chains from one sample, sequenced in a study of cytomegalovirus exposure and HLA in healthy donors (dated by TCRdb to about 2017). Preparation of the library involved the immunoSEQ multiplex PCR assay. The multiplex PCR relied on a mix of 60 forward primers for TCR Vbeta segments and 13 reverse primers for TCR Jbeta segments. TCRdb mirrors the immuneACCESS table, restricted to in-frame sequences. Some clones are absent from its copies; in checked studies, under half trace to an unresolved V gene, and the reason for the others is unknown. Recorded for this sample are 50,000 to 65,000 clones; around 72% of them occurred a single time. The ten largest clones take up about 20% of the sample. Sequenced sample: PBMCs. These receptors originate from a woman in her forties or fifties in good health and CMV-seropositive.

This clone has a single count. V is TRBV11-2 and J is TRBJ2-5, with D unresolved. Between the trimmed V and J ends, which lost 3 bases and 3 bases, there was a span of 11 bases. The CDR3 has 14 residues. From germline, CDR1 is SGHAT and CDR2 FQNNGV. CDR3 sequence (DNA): TGTGCCAGCAGCTTTGGGCAGGCAGAAGAGACCCAGTACTTC. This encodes CASSFGQAEETQYF. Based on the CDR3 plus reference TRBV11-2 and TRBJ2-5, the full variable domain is EAGVAQSPRYKIIEKRQSVAFWCNPISGHATLYWYQQILGQGPKLLIQFQNNGVVDDSQLPKDRFSAERLKGVDSTLKIQPAKLEDSAVYLCASSFGQAEETQYFGPGTRLLVL.

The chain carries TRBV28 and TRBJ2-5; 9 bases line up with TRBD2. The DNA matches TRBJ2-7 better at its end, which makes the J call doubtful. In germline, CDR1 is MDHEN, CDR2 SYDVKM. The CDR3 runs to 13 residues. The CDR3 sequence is CASDRAGGNEQYF. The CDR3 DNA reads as TGTGCCAGCGACAGGGCGGGAGGGAACGAGCAGTACTTC.